This TCR beta chain was sequenced in a study of blood T cells in healthy people across ages. A word on this clonotype: Its target is not known.

Findings of the study overall: Because donor CMV status was unknown, expanded clonotype changes were possibly confounded. TCR beta diversity per million T cells fell roughly linearly with age.

Then a second PCR, running roughly 6 to 11 cycles, was carried out with a sample-barcoded 5' primer and a J-beta primer mix. Each CDR3 protein gets one entry after TCRdb re-called the 5' RACE reads with MiXCR. The data show 630,000 or so distinct CDR3 sequences, 25% to 35% seen once. Germline-derived CDR1 and CDR2 are SGHRS and YFSETQ. The CDR3 has 15 residues. V was trimmed by 4 bases and J by 1 base, leaving 15 bases between them. This clonotype originated in a woman of 80 years or more in good health. The rearrangement uses TRBV5-1 and TRBJ2-7, with D uncertain. The sample consisted of blood. In nucleotides, the CDR3 is TGCGCCAGCAGCAATCCTGGTAGGGATTCCTACGAGCAGTACTTC. It specifies CASSNPGRDSYEQYF.